Shown below are 20 T cell receptor beta chains from a single sample sequenced in a study of memory CD4+ T cells and cytomegalovirus serostatus (dated 2019 in TCRdb). A FACSAria II was used to sort memory CD4+ T cells, defined as single viable CD3+CD4+CD8-CD45RO+ cells. Libraries were prepared through the immunoSEQ multiplex PCR assay. The immuneACCESS repertoire file appears here via TCRdb, limited to in-frame rearrangements. These files lack a portion of the clones; in checked studies, under half of the deficit traces to unresolved V genes, and the cause of the others is not known. The sample records 27,000 or so clones, approximately 72% of which are singletons. The leading ten clones occupy under 0.75% of the sample. The specimen was memory CD4+ T cells from blood. Receptors were obtained from an adult in good health and CMV-seronegative.

This chain joins TRBV4-1 and TRBJ1-3; the D gene is possibly TRBD1 (5 bases). Germline values: CDR1 MGHRA, CDR2 YSYEKL. This CDR3 comprises 18 residues. Trimming removed 4 bases from V and 2 bases from J, with 21 bases in between. In DNA form, the CDR3 reads TGCGCCAGCAGCCGCAGAGCTCAGGGCGGCATCACTGGAAACACCATATATTTT. Translating it yields CASSRRAQGGITGNTIYF.

CDR3 in amino acids: CASSLRQGLVYEQYF. CDR3 nucleotides: TGTGCCAGCAGCCTACGACAGGGTTTGGTCTACGAGCAGTACTTC. The chain joins TRBV11-2 to TRBJ2-7, with TRBD1 identical over 7 bases. The germline gives CDR1 SGHAT, CDR2 FQNNGV. V dropped 5 bases and J dropped 3; count of bases not matched to a gene: 10. The CDR3 sequence is 15 residues long.

This clone was seen once. The chain has TRBV5-4 and TRBJ2-3; D gene uncertain. In germline, CDR1 is SGHNT, CDR2 YYREEE (reference sequence). There are 14 residues in the CDR3. V lost 2 bases, J lost 2 bases, and 9 bases lay in between. The DNA for the CDR3 is TGTGCCAGCAGCTTTGGACGAAACACAGATACGCAGTATTTT. Translation: CASSFGRNTDTQYF.

The chain uses TRBV27 and TRBJ1-1; tentative D call: TRBD1 (5 bases). The CDR3 loop spans 12 amino acids. The germline CDR1 and CDR2 sequences are MNHEY and SMNVEV (reference sequence). Trimming stripped 8 bases from V and 3 bases from J, with 10 bases between. Here the CDR3 reads CASQGWYTEAFF. The CDR3 region has the DNA TGTGCCAGCCAGGGATGGTACACTGAAGCTTTCTTT.

J is TRBJ2-1 and V is TRBV18; the D gene is possibly TRBD1 (6 bases). CDR1 and CDR2 (germline): KGHSH, LQKENI. This CDR3 region has 16 residues. V was clipped by 3 bases and J by 6 bases, with 18 bases between them. CDR3 loop: CASSPQTGTTGNEQFF. CDR3 nucleotide sequence: TGTGCCAGCTCACCGCAGACCGGGACAACAGGCAATGAGCAGTTCTTC.

V gene TRBV11-2 combines with J gene TRBJ1-3; TRBD1 matches 12 bases. Germline values: CDR1 SGHAT, CDR2 FQNNGV. The CDR3 extends over 14 amino acids. The J segment lost 7 bases and the V segment lost 6 bases, leaving 4 bases of the junction unmatched. CDR3 sequence (DNA): TGTGCCAGCAGTCCGGGACAGGGGGCGAACACCATATATTTT. It specifies CASSPGQGANTIYF. The variable domain in full, completed from reference TRBV11-2 and TRBJ1-3, reads EAGVAQSPRYKIIEKRQSVAFWCNPISGHATLYWYQQILGQGPKLLIQFQNNGVVDDSQLPKDRFSAERLKGVDSTLKIQPAKLEDSAVYLCASSPGQGANTIYFGEGSWLTVV.

This sequence joins TRBV9 and TRBJ1-3, with 9 bases aligning to TRBD1. Looked up from germline, CDR1 is SGDLS and CDR2 is YYNGEE. This CDR3 has 16 residues. The trim removed 3 bases at V and 9 bases at J, leaving 13 bases unmatched. CDR3 sequence reads: CASSGGQGLGYGTIYF. DNA of the CDR3: TGTGCCAGCAGCGGGGGACAGGGCCTCGGGTACGGCACCATATATTTT.

The J gene is TRBJ1-2, the V gene TRBV10-3, with a weak D call TRBD1 (6 bases). The CDR3 length is 11 residues. V was shortened by 8 bases and J by 5 bases, with 9 bases between the two germline ends. Germline loops: CDR1 ENHRY, CDR2 SYGVKD. Here the CDR3 DNA reads TGTGCCATCGGGCAGGGGTATGGCTACACCTTC. Amino acid sequence: CAIGQGYGYTF.

This chain uses TRBV19 with TRBJ1-1; weak D call: TRBD1 (5 bases). CDR1 LNHDA and CDR2 SQIVND come from the germline V gene (reference sequence). This CDR3 region has 12 residues. V was clipped by 6 bases and J by 3 bases, with 8 bases between them. The CDR3 loop reads CASSRVYTEAFF. CDR3 bases: TGTGCCAGTAGCAGGGTTTACACTGAAGCTTTCTTT.

The gene calls are TRBV7-9 and TRBJ1-1, with D possibly matching TRBD1 (5 bases). Germline V lookup: CDR1 SEHNR, CDR2 FQNEAQ (reference sequence). V was pared by 3 bases and J by 1 base, with 15 bases between. The CDR3 extends over 16 amino acids. CDR3 in DNA: TGTGCCAGCAGCTTCACGCAAGGGACGGCGAACACTGAAGCTTTCTTT. Amino acids: CASSFTQGTANTEAFF. The whole variable domain, remainder taken from reference TRBV7-9 and TRBJ1-1, is DTGVSQNPRHKITKRGQNVTFRCDPISEHNRLYWYRQTLGQGPEFLTYFQNEAQLEKSRLLSDRFSAERPKGSFSTLEIQRTEQGDSAMYLCASSFTQGTANTEAFFGQGTRLTVV.

A remark on this clone: Other DNA variants within this sample encode the same CDR3. This chain uses TRBV27 with TRBJ2-2; perhaps TRBD1 as D (5 bases). This CDR3 comprises 14 residues. Germline CDR1 reads MNHEY; CDR2 reads SMNVEV (reference sequence). Trimming removed 4 bases from V and 11 bases from J, with 17 bases in between. The CDR3 is CASSWQGGASELFF. The CDR3, as DNA: TGTGCCAGCAGTTGGCAGGGTGGCGCGTCAGAGCTGTTTTTT.

The CDR3 reads CAWSVRSGGYVYEQYF. In DNA form, the CDR3 reads TGTGCCTGGAGTGTACGTTCCGGGGGTTATGTATACGAGCAGTACTTC. The J gene is TRBJ2-7, the V gene TRBV30, with D possibly being TRBD2 (6 bases). Trimming removed 0 bases from V and 4 bases from J, with 19 bases in between. The CDR3 has 16 residues. The germline gives CDR1 GTSNPN, CDR2 SVGIG (reference sequence).

CDR3 sequence: CASSYAAGRYNSPLHF. CDR3 DNA sequence: TGTGCCAGCAGTTACGCTGCAGGGAGATATAATTCACCCCTCCACTTT. V and J are TRBV6-5 and TRBJ1-6, with a possible D match to TRBD1 (5 bases). The CDR3 has 16 amino acids. Trimming removed 2 bases from V and 4 bases from J, with 12 bases in between. Germline V gives CDR1 MNHEY, CDR2 SVGAGI.

The chain employs TRBV19 and TRBJ1-5, with D maybe TRBD1 (6 bases). Trimming cost V 8 bases and J 0 bases, with 11 bases left between them. The CDR3 consists of 14 residues. Germline lookup yields CDR1 LNHDA and CDR2 SQIVND (reference sequence). The CDR3 reads CASADSNSNQPQHF. The CDR3 DNA follows: TGTGCCAGTGCGGACAGTAATAGCAATCAGCCCCAGCATTTT.

The chain is built from TRBV27 and TRBJ1-4, with TRBD1 as a possible D gene (5 bases). CDR3 length equals 14 residues. CDR1 is MNHEY, CDR2 SMNVEV, per germline (reference sequence). Between the trimmed V and J ends, which lost 3 bases and 4 bases, there was a span of 9 bases. The CDR3 DNA reads as TGTGCCAGCAGTTTTCAGGGCATTAATGAAAAACTGTTTTTT. Encoded protein: CASSFQGINEKLFF.

This rearrangement joins TRBV6-5 to TRBJ2-7; D is undetermined. With 3 bases removed from V and 7 bases from J, the gap between germline ends came to 16 bases. Germline-derived CDR1 and CDR2 are MNHEY and SVGAGI. This CDR3 has 14 residues. CDR3 residues: CASSYYSRLGEQYF. As DNA, the CDR3 is TGTGCCAGCAGTTATTATAGCAGGCTGGGAGAGCAGTACTTC.

The V call is TRBV28, the J call TRBJ1-5; D remains unclear. The germline gives CDR1 MDHEN, CDR2 SYDVKM. The germline V and J ends were trimmed by 5 bases and 4 bases, with 15 bases remaining between them. CDR3 length: 15 residues. In DNA, the CDR3 is TGTGCCAGCAGTCCACGCAGAGGCGTTAATCAGCCCCAGCATTTT. Translation: CASSPRRGVNQPQHF.

The J gene is TRBJ1-2, the V gene TRBV19; D not resolved. CDR3 length: 11 residues. V lost 6 bases, J lost 0 bases, and 2 bases lay in between. The germline CDR1 and CDR2 sequences are LNHDA and SQIVND (reference sequence). The CDR3 loop is CASRSNYGYTF. The CDR3 region has the DNA TGTGCCAGTAGATCTAACTATGGCTACACCTTC.

The chain has TRBV6-6 and TRBJ1-4; D is uncertain. V lost 2 bases and J lost 5, with 3 bases in between. The germline V gene has CDR1 MNHNY and CDR2 SVGAGI (reference sequence). This CDR3 contains 12 residues. CDR3 DNA sequence: TGTGCCAGCAGTTACCGGAATGAAAAACTGTTTTTT. Translating gives CASSYRNEKLFF.

The chain couples TRBV4-1 to TRBJ1-1; 8 bases agree with TRBD1. J was trimmed by 5 bases and V by 1 base; bases with no gene match: 6. This CDR3 region has 15 residues. Germline CDR1 reads MGHRA; CDR2 reads YSYEKL. The CDR3: CASSQGRGRETEAFF. The CDR3, as DNA: TGCGCCAGCAGCCAAGGCAGGGGGCGAGAAACTGAAGCTTTCTTT.